This TCR beta chain originates from a study of T cells in Graves' hyperthyroidism and ophthalmopathy. Study findings and constraints: Before onset, ophthalmopathy was predicted by the model a median around 6 months earlier. Peripheral blood also featured most of the thyroid clonotypes expanded above 0.001.

TCR beta CDR3 sequences were amplified from RNA transcripts. A first-round RT-PCR of the TCR CDR3 used the HTBI primer set. MiXCR, applied by TCRdb to the multiplex PCR reads, yields one record per CDR3 protein. The repertoire holds under 550,000 distinct CDR3 sequences, with 12% to 15% as singletons. The CDR3 contains 14 residues. V gave up 3 bases and J gave up 3 bases, with 9 bases separating them. This clonotype was seen at least ten times. What it binds is unknown. It was uncontrolled infection, other autoimmune disease, pregnancy or lactation that excluded patients. Sequencing input: blood. The TCR sequence derives from a woman under 30 with Graves' hyperthyroidism. The chain has TRBV12-3 or TRBV12-4 and TRBJ2-1, with D uncertain. The DNA for the CDR3 is TGTGCCAGCAGTTTCAAACGGCTCTACAATGAGCAGTTCTTC. It codes for CASSFKRLYNEQFF.